The 11 T cell receptor beta chains below all came from one sample that was sequenced in a study of cytomegalovirus exposure and HLA in healthy donors. The study ran its PCR with 60 Vbeta and 13 Jbeta primers. Sequencing used immunoSEQ multiplex PCR; TCRdb keeps in-frame clones, though not all of them. This sample's clone table lists approximately 110,000 clones. Material: PBMCs. All receptors derive from a man aged 45-60 years in good health and CMV-seronegative.

V usage is TRBV7-2 and J usage is TRBJ2-1; D might be TRBD2 (7 bases). The germline gives CDR1 SGHTA, CDR2 FQGNSA. The germline V and J ends were trimmed by 7 bases and 5 bases, with 30 bases remaining between them. This CDR3 contains 19 residues. Written as DNA, the CDR3 is TGTGCCAGCACCCGAACGGGGGCTAGCGGTTTCTGGTCGAACAATGAGCAGTTCTTC. This sequence encodes CASTRTGASGFWSNNEQFF.

The chain joins TRBV19 to TRBJ1-5; unclear D gene. The CDR3 sequence is 14 residues long. V was shortened by 0 bases and J by 1 base, with 4 bases between the two germline ends. The germline gives CDR1 LNHDA, CDR2 SQIVND (reference sequence). This CDR3 reads CASSIERSNQPQHF. In DNA, the CDR3 is TGTGCCAGTAGTATAGAGAGGAGCAATCAGCCCCAGCATTTT.

The V and J genes are TRBV9 and TRBJ2-7; no clear D. CDR1 and CDR2 from the germline V gene are SGDLS and YYNGEE. The CDR3 extends over 13 amino acids. The germline V and J ends were trimmed by 3 bases and 0 bases, with 7 bases remaining between them. The CDR3 coding sequence is TGTGCCAGCAGCGGCTGGAGCTCCTACGAGCAGTACTTC. This codes for CASSGWSSYEQYF.

CDR3 residues: CASSSPGGTSLSYEQYF. For the CDR3, the DNA is TGTGCCAGCAGCTCCCCCGGGGGAACTTCTCTCTCCTACGAGCAGTACTTC. The rearrangement uses TRBV7-6 and TRBJ2-7, with D tentatively TRBD2 (6 bases). Per the germline V gene, CDR1 is SGHVS and CDR2 is FNYEAQ. The V and J ends lost 4 bases and 0 bases respectively, with 19 bases between them. The CDR3 sequence is 17 residues long.

This chain uses TRBV5-5 with TRBJ1-3, with TRBD1 matching 8 bases. The CDR3 sequence is 16 residues long. The V gene's germline CDR1 is SGHKS and CDR2 YYEKEE (reference sequence). V lost 0 bases to trimming and J lost 4 bases; unmatched junction nucleotides: 6. The CDR3 DNA is TGTGCCAGCAGCTTGGGACAGGGGACATTCGGAAACACCATATATTTT. It codes for CASSLGQGTFGNTIYF.

The V and J genes are TRBV7-2 and TRBJ2-3; 8 positions match TRBD2. Trimming cost V 4 bases and J 6 bases; bases outside gene matches: 12. This CDR3 is 16 amino acids long. Per the germline V gene, CDR1 is SGHTA and CDR2 is FQGNSA. In DNA, the CDR3 is TGTGCCAGCAGCTATGGACTAGCAGGAGGGTGGGATACGCAGTATTTT. This sequence encodes CASSYGLAGGWDTQYF.

The chain is built from TRBV7-8 and TRBJ2-3; 9 positions agree with TRBD2. CDR1 is SGHVS, CDR2 FQNEAQ, per germline. V trimming: 2 bases; J trimming: 3 bases; junction bases outside the gene matches: 9. This CDR3 region has 17 residues. The CDR3 loop reads CASSLRQTSGRTDTQYF. CDR3 DNA sequence: TGTGCCAGCAGCTTAAGGCAGACTAGCGGAAGGACAGATACGCAGTATTTT.

The chain uses TRBV12-5 and TRBJ2-7; TRBD1 matches 9 bases. This CDR3 has 17 residues. Germline values: CDR1 LGHNT, CDR2 FRNRAP. Losses at the gene ends were 2 bases for V and 6 bases for J; bases not matched to a gene: 14. CDR3: CASGLYDGTGWFVEQYF. The CDR3 DNA sequence: TGTGCTAGTGGTTTGTATGACGGGACAGGGTGGTTTGTCGAGCAGTACTTC.

This chain connects TRBV5-6 to TRBJ2-1, with TRBD1 matching 9 bases. CDR3 length equals 13 residues. Germline V gives CDR1 SGHDT, CDR2 YYEEEE. After removal of 4 bases from V and 7 bases from J, the junction contained 3 bases not matched to a gene. The CDR3 protein is CASSRTGVNEQFF. In nucleotides, the CDR3 is TGTGCCAGCAGCCGGACAGGGGTGAATGAGCAGTTCTTC.

This chain uses TRBV14 with TRBJ2-1; 7 bases are a match to TRBD2. This CDR3 is built from 14 residues. The germline gives CDR1 SGHDN, CDR2 FVKESK. Trimming removed 4 bases from V and 7 bases from J; junction bases left unmatched: 7. The CDR3 DNA follows: TGTGCCAGCAGCCCCGCGGGCGGGAGAAATGAGCAGTTCTTC. This encodes CASSPAGGRNEQFF.

The genes are TRBV11-2 and TRBJ2-7, with a tentative D call TRBD1 (6 bases). Between the trimmed V and J ends, which lost 1 base and 4 bases, there was a span of 20 bases. From germline, CDR1 is SGHAT and CDR2 FQNNGV. This CDR3 spans 17 amino acids. The CDR3 here is CASSLGGTAGVSYEQYF. The CDR3 coding sequence is TGTGCCAGCAGCTTAGGGGGTACGGCAGGGGTGTCATACGAGCAGTACTTC. Together with reference TRBV11-2 and TRBJ2-7, the CDR3 gives the full variable domain: EAGVAQSPRYKIIEKRQSVAFWCNPISGHATLYWYQQILGQGPKLLIQFQNNGVVDDSQLPKDRFSAERLKGVDSTLKIQPAKLEDSAVYLCASSLGGTAGVSYEQYFGPGTRLTVT.